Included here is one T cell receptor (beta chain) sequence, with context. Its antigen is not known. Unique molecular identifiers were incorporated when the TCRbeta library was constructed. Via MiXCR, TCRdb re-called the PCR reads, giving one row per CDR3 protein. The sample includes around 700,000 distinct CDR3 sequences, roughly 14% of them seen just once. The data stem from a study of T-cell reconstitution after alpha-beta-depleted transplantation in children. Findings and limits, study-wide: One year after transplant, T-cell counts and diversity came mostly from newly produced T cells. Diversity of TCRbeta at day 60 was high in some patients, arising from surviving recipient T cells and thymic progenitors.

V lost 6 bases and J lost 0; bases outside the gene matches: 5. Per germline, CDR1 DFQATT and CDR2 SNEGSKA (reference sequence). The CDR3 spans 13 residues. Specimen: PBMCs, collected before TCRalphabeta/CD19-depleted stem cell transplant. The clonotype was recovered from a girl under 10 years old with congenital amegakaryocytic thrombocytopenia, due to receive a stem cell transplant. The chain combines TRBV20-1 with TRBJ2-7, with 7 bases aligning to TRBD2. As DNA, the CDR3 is TGCAGTGCCATCGGGAGGTACTCCTACGAGCAGTACTTC. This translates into CSAIGRYSYEQYF.